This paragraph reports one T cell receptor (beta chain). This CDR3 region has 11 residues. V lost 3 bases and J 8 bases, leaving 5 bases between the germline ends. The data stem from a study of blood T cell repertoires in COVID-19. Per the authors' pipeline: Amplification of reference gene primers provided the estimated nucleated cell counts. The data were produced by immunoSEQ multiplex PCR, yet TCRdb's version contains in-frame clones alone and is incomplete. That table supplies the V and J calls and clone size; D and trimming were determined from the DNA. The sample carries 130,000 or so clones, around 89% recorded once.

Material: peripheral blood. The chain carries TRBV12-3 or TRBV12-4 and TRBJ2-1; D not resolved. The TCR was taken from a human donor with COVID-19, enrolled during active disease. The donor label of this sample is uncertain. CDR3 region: CASSFGYEQFF. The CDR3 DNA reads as TGTGCCAGCAGTTTTGGCTATGAGCAGTTCTTC.